The entry below describes one TCR beta chain. A read error may produce the germline difference seen at one junction end. The data belong to a study of OX40 agonist ivuxolimab in advanced cancers. Generated by immunoSEQ multiplex PCR, the TCRdb table keeps only in-frame clones and is missing some. This table has some 68,000 clones, 75% to 85% appearing once. Germline CDR1 is SGHRS and CDR2 is YFSETQ. This CDR3 comprises 13 residues. The specimen comprised CD4+ or CD8+ T cells sorted from blood, sampled in a trial of the OX40 agonist ivuxolimab. The TCR originated in an adult with an advanced solid tumor such as melanoma, head and neck, liver or kidney cancer. J is TRBJ2-7 and V is TRBV5-1; a weak D match, TRBD1 (5 bases). The CDR3 DNA reads TGTGCCAGCAGAAGAAGGGGCTCCTACGAGCAGTACTTC. Its protein product is CASRRRGSYEQYF.